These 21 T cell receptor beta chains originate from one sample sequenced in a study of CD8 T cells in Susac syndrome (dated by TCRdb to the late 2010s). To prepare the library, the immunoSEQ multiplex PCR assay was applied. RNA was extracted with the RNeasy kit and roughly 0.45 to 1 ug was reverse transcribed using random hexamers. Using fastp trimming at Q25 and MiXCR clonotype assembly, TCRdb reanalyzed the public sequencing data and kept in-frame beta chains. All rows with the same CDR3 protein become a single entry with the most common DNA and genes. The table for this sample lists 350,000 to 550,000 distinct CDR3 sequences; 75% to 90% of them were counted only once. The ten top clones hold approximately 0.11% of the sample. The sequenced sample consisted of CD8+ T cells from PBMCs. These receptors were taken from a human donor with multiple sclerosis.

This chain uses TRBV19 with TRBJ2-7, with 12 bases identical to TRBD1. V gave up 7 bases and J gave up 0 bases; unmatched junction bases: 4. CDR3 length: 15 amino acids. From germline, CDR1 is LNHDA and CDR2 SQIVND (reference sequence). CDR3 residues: CASTQGQGASYEQYF. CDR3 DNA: TGTGCCAGTACCCAGGGACAGGGGGCCTCCTACGAGCAGTACTTC.

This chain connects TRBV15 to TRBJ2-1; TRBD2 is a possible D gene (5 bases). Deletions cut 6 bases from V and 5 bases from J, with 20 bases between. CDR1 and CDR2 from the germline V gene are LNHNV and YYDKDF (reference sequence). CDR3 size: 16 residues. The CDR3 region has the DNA TGTGCCACCAGTGGATTCGGGCCCTCCGGGGACAATGAGCAGTTCTTC. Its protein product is CATSGFGPSGDNEQFF.

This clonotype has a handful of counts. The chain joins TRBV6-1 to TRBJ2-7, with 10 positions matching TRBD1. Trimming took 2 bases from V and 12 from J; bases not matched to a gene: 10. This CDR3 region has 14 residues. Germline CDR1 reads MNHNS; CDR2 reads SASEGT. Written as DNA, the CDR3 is TGTGCCAGCAGTGAACTACCCGACAGGGGGCCTAGGTACTTC. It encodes CASSELPDRGPRYF.

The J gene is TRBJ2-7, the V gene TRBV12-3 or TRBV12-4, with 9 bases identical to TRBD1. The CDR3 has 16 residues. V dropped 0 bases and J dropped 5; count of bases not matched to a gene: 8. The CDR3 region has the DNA TGTGCCAGCAGTTTAGCCGGGACAGGGCGGTCCCACGAGCAGTACTTC. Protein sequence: CASSLAGTGRSHEQYF.

The CDR3 DNA is TGTGCCAGCAGTTTAGTGGCTCCCCTCAGGGACACTGAAGCTTTCTTT. Translated, it gives CASSLVAPLRDTEAFF. The chain employs TRBV27 and TRBJ1-1, with D possibly being TRBD1 (5 bases). CDR1 MNHEY and CDR2 SMNVEV come from the germline V gene (reference sequence). This CDR3 has 16 residues. V was trimmed by 2 bases and J by 3 bases, leaving 16 bases between them.

The CDR3 loop reads CASSEEEGGQPQHF. As DNA, the CDR3 is TGTGCCAGCAGTGAGGAGGAAGGCGGTCAGCCCCAGCATTTT. This sequence joins TRBV2 and TRBJ1-5, with D uncertain. CDR3 length: 14 amino acids. Germline V CDR1 and CDR2: SNHLY, FYNNEI. Trimming cost V 3 bases and J 6 bases, with 12 bases left between them.

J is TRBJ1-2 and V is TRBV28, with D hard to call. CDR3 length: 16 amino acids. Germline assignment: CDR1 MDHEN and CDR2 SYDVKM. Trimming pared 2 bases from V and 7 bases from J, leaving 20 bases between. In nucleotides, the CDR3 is TGTGCCAGCAGTTTAAGATTTGTTCGCCCGGGTGTTGGCTACACCTTC. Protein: CASSLRFVRPGVGYTF.

The DNA for the CDR3 is TGTGCCAGCAGCCAAGATGAAGCGGGAGGGCCGAGAGAGCAGTACTTC. Translation gives CASSQDEAGGPREQYF. The chain is built from TRBV4-2 and TRBJ2-7, with TRBD2 matching over 10 bases. There are 16 residues in the CDR3. V lost 0 bases and J lost 7; bases outside the gene matches: 9. Germline assignment: CDR1 LGHNA and CDR2 YNFKEQ.

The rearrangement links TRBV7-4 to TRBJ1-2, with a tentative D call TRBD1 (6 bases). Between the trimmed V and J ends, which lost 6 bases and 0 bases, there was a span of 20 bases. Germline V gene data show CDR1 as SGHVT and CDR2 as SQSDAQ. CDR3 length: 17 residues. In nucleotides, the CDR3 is TGTGCCAGCAGTCCAAACGGGACAAAGGGGGCTAACTATGGCTACACCTTC. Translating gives CASSPNGTKGANYGYTF.

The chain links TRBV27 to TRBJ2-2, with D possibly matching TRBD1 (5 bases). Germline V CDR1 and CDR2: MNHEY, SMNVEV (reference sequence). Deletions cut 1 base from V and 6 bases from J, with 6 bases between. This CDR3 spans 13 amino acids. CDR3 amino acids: CASSLWGAGELFF. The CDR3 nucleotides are TGTGCCAGCAGTTTATGGGGCGCCGGGGAGCTGTTTTTT.

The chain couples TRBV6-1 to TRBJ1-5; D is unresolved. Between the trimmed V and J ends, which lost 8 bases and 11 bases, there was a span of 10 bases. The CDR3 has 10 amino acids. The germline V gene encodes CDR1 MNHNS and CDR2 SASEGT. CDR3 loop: CASGLGTQHF. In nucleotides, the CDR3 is TGTGCCAGCGGACTGGGTACCCAGCATTTT.

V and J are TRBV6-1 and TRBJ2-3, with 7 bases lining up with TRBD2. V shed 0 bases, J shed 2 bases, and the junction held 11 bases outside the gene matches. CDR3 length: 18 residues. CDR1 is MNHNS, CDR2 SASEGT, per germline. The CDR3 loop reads CASSEAITPSGDTDTQYF. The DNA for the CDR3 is TGTGCCAGCAGTGAAGCCATAACCCCTAGCGGTGACACAGATACGCAGTATTTT.

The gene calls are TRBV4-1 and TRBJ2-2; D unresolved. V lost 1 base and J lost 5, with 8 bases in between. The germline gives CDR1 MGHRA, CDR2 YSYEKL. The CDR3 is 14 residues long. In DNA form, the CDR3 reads TGCGCCAGCAGCCAAGGCCTGGGGACCGGGGAGCTGTTTTTT. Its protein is CASSQGLGTGELFF.

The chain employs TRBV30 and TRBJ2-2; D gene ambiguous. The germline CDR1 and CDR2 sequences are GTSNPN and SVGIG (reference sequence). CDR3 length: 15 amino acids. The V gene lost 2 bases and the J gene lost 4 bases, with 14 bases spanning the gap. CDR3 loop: CAWSLVRELTGELFF. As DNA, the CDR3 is TGTGCCTGGAGTCTCGTAAGGGAACTCACCGGGGAGCTGTTTTTT. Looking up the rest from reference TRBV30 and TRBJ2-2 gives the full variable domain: SQTIHQWPATLVQPVGSPLSLECTVEGTSNPNLYWYRQAAGRGLQLLFYSVGIGQISSEVPQNLSASRPQDRQFILSSKKLLLSDSGFYLCAWSLVRELTGELFFGEGSRLTVL.

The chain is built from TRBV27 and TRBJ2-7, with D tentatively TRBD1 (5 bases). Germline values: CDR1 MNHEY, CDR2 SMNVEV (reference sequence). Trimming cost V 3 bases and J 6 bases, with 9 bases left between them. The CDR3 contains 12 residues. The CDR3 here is CASSFGHSEQYF. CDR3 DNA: TGTGCCAGCAGTTTCGGACACAGCGAGCAGTACTTC.

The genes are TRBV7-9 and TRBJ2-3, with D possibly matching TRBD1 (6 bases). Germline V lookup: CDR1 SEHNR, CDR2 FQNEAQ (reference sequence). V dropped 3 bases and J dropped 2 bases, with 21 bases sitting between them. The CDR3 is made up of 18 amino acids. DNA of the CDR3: TGTGCCAGCAGCTTTTCGTTGAACAGGGCGATTACCACAGATACGCAGTATTTT. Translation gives CASSFSLNRAITTDTQYF.

The CDR3 sequence is CASSSYRTSGRDTQYF. In nucleotides, the CDR3 is TGTGCCAGCAGTTCGTATCGGACTAGCGGGAGAGATACGCAGTATTTT. The gene calls are TRBV28 and TRBJ2-3, with 13 positions matching TRBD2. Germline values: CDR1 MDHEN, CDR2 SYDVKM. The V segment lost 4 bases and the J segment 5 bases; nucleotides outside the gene matches: 6. This CDR3 has 16 amino acids.

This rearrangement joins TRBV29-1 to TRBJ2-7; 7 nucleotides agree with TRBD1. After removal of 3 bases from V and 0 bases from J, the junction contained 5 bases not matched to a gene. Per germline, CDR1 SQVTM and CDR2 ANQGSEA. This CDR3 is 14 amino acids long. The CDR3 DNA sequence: TGCAGCGTTGAGGGCCGGGACAGCTCCTACGAGCAGTACTTC. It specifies CSVEGRDSSYEQYF.

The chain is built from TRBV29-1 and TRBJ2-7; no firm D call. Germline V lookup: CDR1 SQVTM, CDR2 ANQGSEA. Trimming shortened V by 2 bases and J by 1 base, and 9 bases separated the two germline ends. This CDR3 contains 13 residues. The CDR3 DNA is TGCAGCGTTGAAACAATCGAGTCCTACGAGCAGTACTTC. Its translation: CSVETIESYEQYF.

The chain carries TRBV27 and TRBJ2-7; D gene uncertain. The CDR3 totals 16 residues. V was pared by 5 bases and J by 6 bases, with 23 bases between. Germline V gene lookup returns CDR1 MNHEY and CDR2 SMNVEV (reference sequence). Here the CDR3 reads CASSVLDGLGQTEQYF. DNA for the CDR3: TGTGCCAGCAGTGTACTGGACGGCCTTGGTCAGACCGAGCAGTACTTC.

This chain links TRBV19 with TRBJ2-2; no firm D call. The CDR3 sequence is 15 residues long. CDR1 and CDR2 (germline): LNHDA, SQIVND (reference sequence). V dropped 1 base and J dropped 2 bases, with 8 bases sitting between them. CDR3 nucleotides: TGTGCCAGTAGTATAGTGGCCGATAACACCGGGGAGCTGTTTTTT. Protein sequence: CASSIVADNTGELFF.